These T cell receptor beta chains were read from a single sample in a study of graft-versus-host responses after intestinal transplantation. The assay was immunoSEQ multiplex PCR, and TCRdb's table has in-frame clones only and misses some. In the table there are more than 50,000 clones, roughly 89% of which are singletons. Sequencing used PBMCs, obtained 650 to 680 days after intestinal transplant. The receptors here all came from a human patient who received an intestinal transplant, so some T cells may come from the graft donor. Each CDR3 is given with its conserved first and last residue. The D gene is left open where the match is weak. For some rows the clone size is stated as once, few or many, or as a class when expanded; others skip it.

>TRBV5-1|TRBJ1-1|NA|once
TGCGCCAGCAGCTTGGTTCCGGTCCTGAACACTGAAGCTTTCTTT
CASSLVPVLNTEAFF
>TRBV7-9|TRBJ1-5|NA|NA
TGTGCCAGCAGCCCCACACAGGGTCAGCCCCAGCATTTT
CASSPTQGQPQHF
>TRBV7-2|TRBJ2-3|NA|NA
TGTGCCAGCAGCTTAGTCGGCCTAACGGGGACAGATACGCAGTATTTT
CASSLVGLTGTDTQYF
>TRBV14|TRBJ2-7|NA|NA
TGTGCCAGCAGCCAAGCTCTGGGGAAAGGGGTCAACGAGCAGTACTTC
CASSQALGKGVNEQYF
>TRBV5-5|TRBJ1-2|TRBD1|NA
TGTGCCAGCAGCTTCTGGGACAGTAACTATGGCTACACCTTC
CASSFWDSNYGYTF
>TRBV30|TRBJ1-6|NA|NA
TGTGCCTGGAGCCGGACAGAAAATTCACCCCTCCACTTT
CAWSRTENSPLHF
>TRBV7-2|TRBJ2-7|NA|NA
TGTGCCAGCAGCCCGAGCGTGGGGATAAGCACCTACGAGCAGTACTTC
CASSPSVGISTYEQYF
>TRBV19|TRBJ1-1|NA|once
TGTGCCAGTAGTATTCCCGGACTTCCCAGGGCTTTCTTT
CASSIPGLPRAFF
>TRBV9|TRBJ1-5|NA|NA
TGTGCCAGCAGCGTAGCAGGGTTTAGCAATCAGCCCCAGCATTTT
CASSVAGFSNQPQHF
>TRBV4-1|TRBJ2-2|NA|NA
TGCGCCAGCAGCCAAGGGACAGAATTCACCGGGGAGCTGTTTTTT
CASSQGTEFTGELFF
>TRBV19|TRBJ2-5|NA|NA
TGTGCCAGTAACATCAGGGGGGGAGAGACCCAGTACTTC
CASNIRGGETQYF
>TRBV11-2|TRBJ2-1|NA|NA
TGTGCCAGCAGCTTAGTCGGGGTGGCCCAGGAGCAGTTCTTC
CASSLVGVAQEQFF
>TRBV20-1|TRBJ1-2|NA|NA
TGCAGTGCTAGTGGGCAGGGGGGCTACACCTTC
CSASGQGGYTF
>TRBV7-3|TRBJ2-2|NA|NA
TGTGCCAGCAGCCAGGGAGTGGGTAACACCGGGGAGCTGTTTTTT
CASSQGVGNTGELFF
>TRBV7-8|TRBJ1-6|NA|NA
TGTGCCAGCAGCTTAGCCCGGACAGAAAATTCACCCCTCCACTTT
CASSLARTENSPLHF
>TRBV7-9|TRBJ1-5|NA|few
TGTGCCAGCAGCTTTGAAGGGGCATATCAGCCCCAGCATTTT
CASSFEGAYQPQHF
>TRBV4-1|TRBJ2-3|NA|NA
TGCGCCAGCAGCCAAGGATATGGGGCAGATACGCAGTATTTT
CASSQGYGADTQYF
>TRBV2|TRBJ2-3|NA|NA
TGTGCCAGACAAGCGCGCGGTAGCGGATCTAGCACAGATACGCAGTATTTT
CARQARGSGSSTDTQYF
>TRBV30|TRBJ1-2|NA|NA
TGTGCCTGGAGTGTACATACAGGGGGCTACACCTTC
CAWSVHTGGYTF
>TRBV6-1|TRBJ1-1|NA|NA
TGCGCTACGGGGCCCAGGACTGAAGCTTTCTTT
CATGPRTEAFF
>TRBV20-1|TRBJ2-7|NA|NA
TGCAGTGCTAGAGTCAACAGGGAGCAGTACTTC
CSARVNREQYF
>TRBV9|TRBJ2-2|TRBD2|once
TGTGCCAGCAGCGTAGCCAGCGGGGGCCCTTCGATTAAGGAGCTGTTTTTT
CASSVASGGPSIKELFF
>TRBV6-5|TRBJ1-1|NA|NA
TGTGCCAGCAGTGTTATGAACACTGAAGCTTTCTTT
CASSVMNTEAFF
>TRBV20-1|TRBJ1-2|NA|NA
TGCAGTGTGGCAGGGTATGGCTACACCTTC
CSVAGYGYTF
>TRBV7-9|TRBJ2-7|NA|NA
TGTGCCAGCAGCCCCCCGGGATGGCTTTGGGACAAGAGATACGAGCAGTACTTC
CASSPPGWLWDKRYEQYF
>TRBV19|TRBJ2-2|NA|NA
TGTGCCAGTAGTACTCGAGGGGGAACCGGGGAGCTGTTTTTT
CASSTRGGTGELFF
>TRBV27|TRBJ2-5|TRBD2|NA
TGTGCCAGCTCCACCGGGACTAGTGTTCGGGAGACCCAGTACTTC
CASSTGTSVRETQYF
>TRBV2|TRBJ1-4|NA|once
TGTGCCAGCAAGGGGTGGCCCCGTTCAGGTGAAAAACTGTTTTTT
CASKGWPRSGEKLFF
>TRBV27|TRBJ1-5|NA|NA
TGTGCCAGCAGTCGGGGGGCATATAGCAATCAGCCCCAGCATTTT
CASSRGAYSNQPQHF
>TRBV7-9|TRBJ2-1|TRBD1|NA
TGTGCCAGCAGCACCTTAACCGGGACAGGTTACAATGAGCAGTTCTTC
CASSTLTGTGYNEQFF
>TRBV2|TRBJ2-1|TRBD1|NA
TGTGCCAGCACCGCTGACAGGGGCTCTTTCAATGAGCAGTTCTTC
CASTADRGSFNEQFF
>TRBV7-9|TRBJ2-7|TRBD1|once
TGTGCCAGCAGCTTAGGGCGGGGGACAGGGCCCTCCTACGAGCAGTACTTC
CASSLGRGTGPSYEQYF
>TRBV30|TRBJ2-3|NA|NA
TGTGCCTGGAGTGTAGGGGGTACAGATACGCAGTATTTT
CAWSVGGTDTQYF
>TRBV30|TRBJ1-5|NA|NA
TGTGCCTGGAGTGGGCAGATGAATAGCAATCAGCCCCAGCATTTT
CAWSGQMNSNQPQHF
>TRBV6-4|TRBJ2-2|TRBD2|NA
TGTGCCAGCAGTGACGGTAGCGGGGGAGTGGACGGGGAGCTGTTTTTT
CASSDGSGGVDGELFF
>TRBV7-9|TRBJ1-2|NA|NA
NA
CASSFGPGQPHGYTF
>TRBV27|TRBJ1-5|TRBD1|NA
TGTGCCAGCAGTCCGGACAGGGGGAGCCAGCCCCAGCATTTT
CASSPDRGSQPQHF
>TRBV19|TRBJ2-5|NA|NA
TGTGCCAGTAGTCGGGACGGTAAGGGAGAGACCCAGTACTTC
CASSRDGKGETQYF
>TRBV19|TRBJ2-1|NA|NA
TGTGCCAGTAGTATGTTGGGGATAGAGGACAGATACAATGAGCAGTTCTTC
CASSMLGIEDRYNEQFF
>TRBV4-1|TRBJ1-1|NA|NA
TGCGCCAGCAGCCCCAGGGAGGGCACTGAAGCTTTCTTT
CASSPREGTEAFF
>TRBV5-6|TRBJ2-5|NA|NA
TGTGCCAGCAGCTTCTCCCCTTCGGGGGTCGCTACTCTCCAAGAGACCCAGTACTTC
CASSFSPSGVATLQETQYF
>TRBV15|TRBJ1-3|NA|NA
TGTGCCACCAGCAGAGGGGGGGGTTATGGAAACACCATATATTTT
CATSRGGGYGNTIYF